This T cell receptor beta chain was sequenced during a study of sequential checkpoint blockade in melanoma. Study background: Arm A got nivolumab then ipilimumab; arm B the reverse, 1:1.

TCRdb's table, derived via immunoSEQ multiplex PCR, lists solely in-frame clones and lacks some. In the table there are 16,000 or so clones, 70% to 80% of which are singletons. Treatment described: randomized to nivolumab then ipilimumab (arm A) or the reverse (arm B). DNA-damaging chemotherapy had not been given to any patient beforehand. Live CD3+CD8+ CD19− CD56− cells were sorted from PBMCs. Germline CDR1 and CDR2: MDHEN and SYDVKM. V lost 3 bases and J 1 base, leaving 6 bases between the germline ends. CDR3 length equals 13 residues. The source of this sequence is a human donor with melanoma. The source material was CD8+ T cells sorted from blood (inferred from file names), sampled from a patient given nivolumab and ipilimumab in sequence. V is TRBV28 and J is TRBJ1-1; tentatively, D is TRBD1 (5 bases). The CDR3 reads CASSLGGNTEAFF. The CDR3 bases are TGTGCCAGCAGTTTGGGGGGGAACACTGAAGCTTTCTTT.